This T cell receptor (beta chain) derives from a study of PD-L1 blockade in urothelial cancer. Time point here: peripheral blood 6 weeks after treatment start. Germline V lookup: CDR1 MNHNS, CDR2 SASEGT. This CDR3 region has 15 residues. V shed 6 bases, J shed 4 bases, and the junction held 9 bases outside the gene matches. Measured with immunoSEQ multiplex PCR; TCRdb has only the in-frame clones, and not every one. The sample records roughly 76,000 clones, approximately 90% being singletons. The specimen comprised PBMCs, sampled around atezolizumab (anti-PD-L1) treatment. This TCR derives from a woman aged 80 or older with urothelial cancer. V and J are TRBV6-1 and TRBJ2-5, with TRBD1 matching over 9 bases. The CDR3 sequence is CASSWEQGARETQYF. The CDR3 bases are TGTGCCAGCAGCTGGGAACAGGGGGCTCGAGAGACCCAGTACTTC.